The clone carrying this T cell receptor beta chain occurred many times. Its antigen remains unknown. The read ends 3 residues before the CDR3 terminus; that terminus is restored from the germline J gene. Generated by immunoSEQ multiplex PCR, the TCRdb table keeps only in-frame clones and is missing some. The sample shows over 50,000 clones, none of them appearing just once. Germline V lookup: CDR1 MNHNS, CDR2 SASEGT. V dropped 3 bases and J dropped 7 bases, with 10 bases sitting between them. This CDR3 is 14 amino acids long. This record belongs to a study of T cell clonality in common variable immunodeficiency. Study-wide results and caveats: The cause of increased CVID clonality remains unclear without subpopulation sequencing.

Each donor provided about 4.5 to 8.5 ml of heparinized whole blood. Sequencing was carried out using peripheral blood mononuclear cells. This receptor was obtained from a person aged 18 to 75 in good health. This sequence joins TRBV6-1 and TRBJ1-6; D not certain. CDR3 sequence reads: CASSESRPNSPLHF. The CDR3 bases that were read are TGTGCCAGCAGTGAGTCTAGACCAAATTCACCC.